Listed below are T cell receptor beta chains from one sample, sequenced in a study of technical replicates of blood from a handful of donors. Sequencing was performed with immunoSEQ multiplex PCR; in TCRdb, only in-frame clones are kept and a portion is missing. In the table there are some 13,000 clones, around nine tenths of which are singletons. Source material: PBMCs. The receptors were gathered from a human donor in good health. The CDR3 runs from the conserved cysteine through the conserved F or W. A D gene is named only where the DNA matches it firmly. Clone size is shown for a subset of rows, as once, few, many or a class of expanded clone.

abundance	d_gene	v_gene	j_gene	CDR3aa	CDR3nt
NA	TRBD2	TRBV5-1	TRBJ2-5	CASSFSGPPETQYF	TGCGCCAGCAGCTTTAGCGGGCCCCCAGAGACCCAGTACTTC
NA	TRBD1	TRBV5-1	TRBJ2-7	CASSAGQGYEQYF	TGCGCCAGCAGCGCGGGACAGGGCTACGAGCAGTACTTC
NA	TRBD2	TRBV30	TRBJ2-1	CAWSAGGSTAYNEQFF	TGTGCCTGGAGTGCGGGCGGGAGTACGGCCTACAATGAGCAGTTCTTC
NA	TRBD2	TRBV6-4	TRBJ2-1	CASSPSGGYNEQFF	TGTGCCAGCAGTCCTAGCGGGGGGTACAATGAGCAGTTCTTC
NA	NA	TRBV28	TRBJ1-1	CASSFGDGGANTEAFF	TGTGCCAGCAGTTTTGGGGACGGGGGAGCGAACACTGAAGCTTTCTTT
NA	NA	TRBV7-8	TRBJ1-4	CASSLALSGAQREKLFF	TGTGCCAGCAGCTTAGCGCTGTCTGGGGCACAACGGGAAAAACTGTTTTTT
NA	TRBD1	TRBV25-1	TRBJ1-1	CASTATGVTEAFF	TGTGCCAGCACCGCGACAGGGGTGACTGAAGCTTTCTTT
NA	TRBD2	TRBV18	TRBJ2-5	CASSPPSGTSGLQETQYF	TGTGCCAGCTCACCACCGTCGGGAACTAGCGGCCTCCAAGAGACCCAGTACTTC
NA	TRBD2	TRBV11-2	TRBJ2-7	CASSLGPSGRDEQYF	TGTGCCAGCAGCTTAGGTCCTAGCGGGAGGGACGAGCAGTACTTC
NA	NA	TRBV7-9	TRBJ2-7	CASSLEQTQYF	TGTGCCAGCAGCTTAGAACAGACGCAGTACTTC
NA	TRBD2	TRBV7-6	TRBJ2-3	CASSSRNSGRGTDTQYF	TGTGCCAGCAGCTCCCGGAATAGCGGGAGAGGGACAGATACGCAGTATTTT
NA	TRBD2	TRBV30	TRBJ2-1	CAWSPGGLAGRVQFF	TGTGCCTGGAGTCCGGGGGGACTAGCGGGACGCGTGCAGTTCTTC
NA	NA	TRBV9	TRBJ2-2	CASSVSGAGELFF	TGTGCCAGCAGCGTTTCGGGGGCCGGGGAGCTGTTTTTT
once	NA	TRBV7-6	TRBJ2-2	CASSPGTWAVGELFF	TGTGCCAGCAGCCCCGGGACTTGGGCCGTCGGGGAGCTGTTTTTT
NA	TRBD2	TRBV2	TRBJ2-1	CASVFSGRSYNEQFF	TGTGCCAGTGTTTTTAGCGGGAGATCGTACAATGAGCAGTTCTTC
NA	TRBD1	TRBV19	TRBJ1-2	CASSNGQGYGYTF	TGTGCCAGTAGTAACGGACAGGGCTATGGCTACACCTTC
NA	TRBD1	TRBV5-6	TRBJ1-3	CASSLGQGFSGNTIYF	TGTGCCAGCAGCTTGGGACAGGGGTTCTCTGGAAACACCATATATTTT
NA	NA	TRBV11-3	TRBJ2-7	CASSHRDNEQYF	TGTGCCAGCAGCCACAGGGACAACGAGCAGTACTTC
NA	NA	TRBV30	TRBJ2-5	CAWRLQGQETQYF	TGTGCCTGGAGGCTACAGGGCCAAGAGACCCAGTACTTC
once	TRBD2	TRBV10-2	TRBJ2-3	CASELAGADTQYF	TGCGCCAGCGAACTAGCGGGAGCAGATACGCAGTATTTT
once	NA	TRBV27	TRBJ1-5	CASSPGLDSNQPQHF	TGTGCCAGCAGTCCGGGACTCGATAGCAATCAGCCCCAGCATTTT
NA	NA	TRBV7-2	TRBJ2-7	CASSSRSGSGYEQYF	TGTGCCAGCAGCTCCCGCTCCGGCAGCGGGTACGAGCAGTACTTC
NA	NA	TRBV28	TRBJ1-1	CASRALPGFSPNTEAFF	TGTGCCAGCAGGGCTCTCCCAGGGTTTTCACCGAACACTGAAGCTTTCTTT
NA	TRBD1	TRBV27	TRBJ2-7	CASSSSGTVYEQYF	TGTGCCAGCAGTTCCTCCGGGACAGTCTACGAGCAGTACTTC
NA	TRBD1	TRBV18	TRBJ1-1	CASSPNRDRVNTEAFF	TGTGCCAGCTCACCAAACCGGGACAGGGTCAACACTGAAGCTTTCTTT
NA	NA	TRBV18	TRBJ2-5	CASSPRHTETQYF	TGTGCCAGCTCACCACGACATACGGAGACCCAGTACTTC
NA	TRBD1	TRBV5-1	TRBJ2-7	CASSFGTGWSEQYF	TGCGCCAGCAGCTTCGGGACAGGGTGGTCCGAGCAGTACTTC
NA	TRBD1	TRBV6-5	TRBJ1-5	CASSYRRGPQPQHF	TGTGCCAGCAGTTACAGAAGGGGGCCTCAGCCCCAGCATTTT
NA	NA	TRBV19	TRBJ1-2	CASTAGAIANYGYTF	TGTGCCAGTACGGCGGGGGCCATAGCTAACTATGGCTACACCTTC
NA	TRBD1	TRBV10-3	TRBJ1-1	CAISADRARTEAFF	TGTGCCATCAGTGCGGACAGGGCGCGTACTGAAGCTTTCTTT
NA	NA	TRBV6-1	TRBJ1-5	CASSEEVGENQPQHF	TGTGCCAGCAGTGAAGAGGTAGGGGAAAATCAGCCCCAGCATTTT
NA	TRBD1	TRBV27	TRBJ1-5	CASSPLGTGVGRQPQHF	TGTGCCAGCAGTCCCCTAGGGACAGGGGTTGGACGTCAGCCCCAGCATTTT
NA	TRBD1	TRBV7-6	TRBJ1-4	CASSLVQGATNEKLFF	TGTGCCAGCAGCTTAGTACAGGGGGCTACTAATGAAAAACTGTTTTTT
NA	NA	TRBV29-1	TRBJ1-1	CSVDLPSSEAFF	TGCAGCGTTGATTTACCTAGCTCTGAAGCTTTCTTT
few	TRBD2	TRBV7-8	TRBJ2-7	CASSLTSASSYEQYF	TGTGCCAGCAGCTTGACTAGCGCCAGCTCCTACGAGCAGTACTTC
NA	NA	TRBV18	TRBJ2-1	CASSSGTPTGSSYNEQFF	TGTGCCAGCTCATCCGGGACTCCTACCGGGAGTTCCTACAATGAGCAGTTCTTC
NA	NA	TRBV18	TRBJ2-5	CASSPRTPFQETQYF	TGTGCCAGCTCACCACGTACCCCATTCCAGGAGACCCAGTACTTC
NA	NA	TRBV29-1	TRBJ1-5	CSVARGGNQPQHF	TGCAGCGTGGCCAGGGGTGGCAATCAGCCCCAGCATTTT
NA	TRBD1	TRBV7-2	TRBJ1-2	CASSGPDREGYGYTF	TGTGCCAGCAGCGGGCCCGACAGGGAAGGCTATGGCTACACCTTC
NA	NA	TRBV18	TRBJ1-1	CASSPQAENTEAFF	TGTGCCAGCTCACCGCAGGCCGAGAACACTGAAGCTTTCTTT
NA	NA	TRBV28	TRBJ1-1	CASSTTVAMNTEAFF	TGTGCCAGCAGTACTACTGTCGCAATGAACACTGAAGCTTTCTTT